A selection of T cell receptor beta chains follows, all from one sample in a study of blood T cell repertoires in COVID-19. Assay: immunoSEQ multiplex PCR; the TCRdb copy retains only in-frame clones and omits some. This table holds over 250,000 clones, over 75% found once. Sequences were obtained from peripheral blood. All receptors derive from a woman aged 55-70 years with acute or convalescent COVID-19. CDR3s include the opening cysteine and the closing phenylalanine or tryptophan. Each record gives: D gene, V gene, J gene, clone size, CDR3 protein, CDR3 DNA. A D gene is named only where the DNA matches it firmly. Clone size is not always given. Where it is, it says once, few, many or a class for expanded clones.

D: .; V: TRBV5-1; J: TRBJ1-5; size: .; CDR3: CASSLWAGSYQPQHF; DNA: TGCGCCAGCAGCTTGTGGGCCGGATCGTATCAGCCCCAGCATTTT
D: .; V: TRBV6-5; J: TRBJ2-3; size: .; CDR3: CASSHGQSSTDTQYF; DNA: TGTGCCAGCAGCCACGGACAATCTAGCACAGATACGCAGTATTTT
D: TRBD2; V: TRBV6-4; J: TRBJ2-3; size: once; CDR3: CASSDSGGLGDTQYF; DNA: TGTGCCAGCAGTGACTCGGGAGGGCTTGGAGATACGCAGTATTTT
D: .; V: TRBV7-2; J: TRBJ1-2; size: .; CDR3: CASSLAFGGGYTF; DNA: TGTGCCAGCAGCTTAGCGTTTGGGGGGGGCTACACCTTC
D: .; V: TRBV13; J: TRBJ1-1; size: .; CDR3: CASSLTSGTEAFF; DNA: TGTGCCAGCAGCTTAACGTCCGGCACTGAAGCTTTCTTT
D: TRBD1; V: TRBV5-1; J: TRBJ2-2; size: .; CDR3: CASSPGTGGSRGELFF; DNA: TGCGCCAGCAGTCCCGGGACAGGGGGCTCCCGAGGGGAGCTGTTTTTT
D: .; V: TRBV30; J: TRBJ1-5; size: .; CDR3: CAWSGQLNQPQHF; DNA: TGTGCCTGGAGTGGACAGCTCAATCAGCCCCAGCATTTT
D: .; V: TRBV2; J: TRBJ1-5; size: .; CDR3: CAVRFRTDSNQPQHF; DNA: TGTGCCGTACGTTTTAGGACAGATAGCAATCAGCCCCAGCATTTT
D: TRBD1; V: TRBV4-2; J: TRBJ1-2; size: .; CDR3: CASSLSGQGVYGYTF; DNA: TGTGCCAGCAGCCTTAGCGGACAGGGGGTCTATGGCTACACCTTC
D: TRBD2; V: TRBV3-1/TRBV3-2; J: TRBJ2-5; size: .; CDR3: CASSQDLAGVETQYF; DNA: TGTGCCAGCAGCCAGGATTTAGCGGGGGTAGAGACCCAGTACTTC
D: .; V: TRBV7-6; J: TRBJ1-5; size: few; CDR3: CASSLIYSPNQPQHF; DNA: TGTGCCAGCAGCTTAATCTACAGTCCCAATCAGCCCCAGCATTTT
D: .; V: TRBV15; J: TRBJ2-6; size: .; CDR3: CATSGSSGANVLTF; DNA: TGTGCCACCAGCGGCAGCTCTGGGGCCAACGTCCTGACTTTC
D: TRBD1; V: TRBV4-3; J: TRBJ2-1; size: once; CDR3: CASSQGWDRGRIEPYNEQFF; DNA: TGCGCCAGCAGCCAAGGGTGGGACAGGGGGCGGATTGAACCCTACAATGAGCAGTTCTTC
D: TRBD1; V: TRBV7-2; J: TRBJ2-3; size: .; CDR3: CASRLDRGNTDTQYF; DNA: TGTGCCAGCAGGCTCGACAGGGGAAATACAGATACGCAGTATTTT
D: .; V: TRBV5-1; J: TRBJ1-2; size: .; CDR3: CASSLERGVMYGYTF; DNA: TGCGCCAGCAGCTTGGAGAGAGGCGTTATGTATGGCTACACCTTC
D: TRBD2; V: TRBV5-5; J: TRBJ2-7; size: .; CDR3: CASSFPLAGRGEQYF; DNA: TGTGCCAGCAGCTTCCCCCTAGCGGGGAGAGGGGAGCAGTACTTC
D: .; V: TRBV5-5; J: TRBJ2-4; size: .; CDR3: CASSFDTNRAKNIQYF; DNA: TGTGCCAGCAGCTTTGACACGAACCGAGCCAAAAACATTCAGTACTTC
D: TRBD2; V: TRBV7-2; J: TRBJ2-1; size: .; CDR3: CASSLASGRRNEQFF; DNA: TGTGCCAGCAGCTTAGCTAGCGGGAGGCGCAATGAGCAGTTCTTC
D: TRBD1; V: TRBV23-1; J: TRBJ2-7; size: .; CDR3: CASSQWSRGLSYEQYF; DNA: TGCGCCAGCAGTCAATGGTCCAGGGGGTTGTCCTACGAGCAGTACTTC
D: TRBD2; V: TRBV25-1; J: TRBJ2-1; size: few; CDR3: CASSLRASGRGEQFF; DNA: TGTGCCAGCAGTCTTAGGGCTAGCGGGAGAGGTGAGCAGTTCTTC
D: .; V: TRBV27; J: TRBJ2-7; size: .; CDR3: CASSSRRNTFTYEQYF; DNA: TGTGCCAGCAGTTCGAGGCGGAATACCTTTACCTACGAGCAGTACTTC
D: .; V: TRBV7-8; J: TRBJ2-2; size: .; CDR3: CASSLKDTIITGELFF; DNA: TGTGCCAGCAGCTTAAAAGATACTATAATTACCGGGGAGCTGTTTTTT
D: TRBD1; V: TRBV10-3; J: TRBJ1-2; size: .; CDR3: CAIREQGAYGYTF; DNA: TGTGCCATCAGGGAACAGGGGGCCTATGGCTACACCTTC
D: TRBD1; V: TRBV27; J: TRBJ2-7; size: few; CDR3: CASSLRDRPYEQYF; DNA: TGTGCCAGCAGTTTAAGGGACAGACCCTACGAGCAGTACTTC
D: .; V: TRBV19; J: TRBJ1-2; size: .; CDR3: CASSVYPYGYTF; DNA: TGTGCCAGTAGTGTCTACCCTTATGGCTACACCTTC
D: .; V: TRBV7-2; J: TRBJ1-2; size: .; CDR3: CASSFGQNYGYTF; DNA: TGTGCCAGCAGCTTTGGACAGAACTATGGCTACACCTTC
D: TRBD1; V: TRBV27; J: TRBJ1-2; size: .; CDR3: CASSQQGTGGNFYGYTF; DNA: TGTGCCAGCAGCCAACAGGGCACAGGGGGCAACTTCTATGGCTACACCTTC
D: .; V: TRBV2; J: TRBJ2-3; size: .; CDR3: CASIKGGSTDTQYF; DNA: TGTGCCAGCATAAAGGGGGGGAGCACAGATACGCAGTATTTT
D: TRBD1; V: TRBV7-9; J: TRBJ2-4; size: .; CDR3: CASSLSPKDRVGNIQYF; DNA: TGTGCCAGCAGCTTATCCCCTAAAGACAGGGTTGGGAACATTCAGTACTTC
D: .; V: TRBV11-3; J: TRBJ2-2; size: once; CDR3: CASHPSSNTGELFF; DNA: TGTGCCAGCCATCCTAGTTCGAACACCGGGGAGCTGTTTTTT
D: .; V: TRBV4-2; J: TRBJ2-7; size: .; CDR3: CASSQDEGAQYF; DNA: TGTGCCAGCAGCCAAGACGAAGGGGCGCAGTACTTC
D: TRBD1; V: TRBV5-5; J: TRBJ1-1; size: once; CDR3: CASRLTGEGLAFF; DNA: TGTGCCAGCAGACTGACAGGGGAGGGATTGGCTTTCTTT
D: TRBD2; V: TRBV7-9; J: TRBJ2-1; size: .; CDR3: CASSLSLAGGRRKSEQFF; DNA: TGTGCCAGCAGCTTGAGTCTAGCGGGGGGGCGTCGTAAGAGTGAGCAGTTCTTC
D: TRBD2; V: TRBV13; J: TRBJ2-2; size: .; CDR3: CASSSRLAGAGELFF; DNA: TGTGCCAGCAGCTCAAGACTAGCGGGAGCCGGGGAGCTGTTTTTT
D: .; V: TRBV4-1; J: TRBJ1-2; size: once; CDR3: CASSQEEGNYGYTF; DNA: TGCGCCAGCAGCCAAGAAGAGGGTAACTATGGCTACACCTTC
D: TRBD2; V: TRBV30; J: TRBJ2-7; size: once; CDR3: CASVAGGSRQYF; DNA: TGTGCCTCGGTCGCGGGAGGTTCTCGGCAGTACTTC
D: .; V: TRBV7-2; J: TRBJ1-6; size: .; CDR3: CASRSQGRSPLHF; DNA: TGTGCCAGCAGGTCACAGGGTCGGTCACCCCTCCACTTT
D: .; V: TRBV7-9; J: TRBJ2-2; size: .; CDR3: CASSPPAGELFF; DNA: TGTGCCAGCAGCCCCCCGGCCGGGGAGCTGTTTTTT